Below, 15 T cell receptor beta chains from the same sample are listed, as sequenced in a study of blood T cell repertoires in COVID-19. Here immunoSEQ multiplex PCR was the method, and the copy in TCRdb shows in-frame clones only, minus some. The sample has under 20,000 clones, roughly 82% seen once. The sample comprised peripheral blood. The receptors come from an elderly man with active COVID-19.

This clone was seen only once. This rearrangement joins TRBV24-1 to TRBJ2-3, with TRBD1 matching over 11 bases. The ends lost 4 bases at V and 5 bases at J; junction bases unmatched: 7. Germline CDR1 and CDR2: KGHDR and SFDVKD. This CDR3 comprises 16 residues. The CDR3 loop reads CATSDSGQGALDTQYF. CDR3 DNA sequence: TGTGCCACCAGTGACTCTGGACAGGGGGCTTTAGATACGCAGTATTTT.

The chain is built from TRBV2 and TRBJ2-7, with TRBD2 matching over 8 bases. Germline CDR1 and CDR2: SNHLY and FYNNEI. V was pared by 5 bases and J by 6 bases, with 9 bases of the junction left unmatched. This CDR3 is 14 amino acids long. For the CDR3, the DNA is TGTGCCAGCAGTACCGGGACTAGGGTCGCCGAGCAGTACTTC. Amino acids: CASSTGTRVAEQYF.

This chain uses TRBV5-4 with TRBJ1-1; TRBD1 matches at 9 bases. This CDR3 comprises 15 residues. V lost 5 bases to trimming and J lost 4 bases; unmatched junction nucleotides: 9. The germline gives CDR1 SGHNT, CDR2 YYREEE (reference sequence). The DNA for the CDR3 is TGTGCCAGCAGACATGAAGTGGACAGGGGCACTGAAGCTTTCTTT. Protein sequence: CASRHEVDRGTEAFF.

The chain joins TRBV19 to TRBJ1-1; 7 positions agree with TRBD1. Germline V lookup: CDR1 LNHDA, CDR2 SQIVND (reference sequence). V shed 5 bases and J 2 bases; nucleotides not matched to a gene: 5. This CDR3 comprises 14 residues. Here the CDR3 reads CASSHRGPNTEAFF. In DNA form, the CDR3 reads TGTGCCAGTAGTCACAGGGGCCCTAACACTGAAGCTTTCTTT.

In nucleotides, the CDR3 is TGCGCCAGCAGCTCGGGGGGAGCTAGCTCCTACAATGAGCAGTTCTTC. Translating gives CASSSGGASSYNEQFF. V is TRBV5-1 and J is TRBJ2-1; 7 bases fit TRBD2. CDR3 size: 16 residues. Germline V lookup: CDR1 SGHRS, CDR2 YFSETQ. The trim removed 3 bases at V and 0 bases at J, leaving 6 bases unmatched.

This clone was seen just once. V gene TRBV23-1 combines with J gene TRBJ2-7; D might be TRBD1 (5 bases). TRBV23-1 carries the ORF label, with uncertain function. CDR3 length equals 16 residues. Trimming left V 0 bases short and J 0 bases short, with 12 bases between. In nucleotides, the CDR3 is TGCGCCAGCAGTCAATCTCTACAGGATGGCTCCTACGAGCAGTACTTC. This gives the protein CASSQSLQDGSYEQYF.

This clone came up once. The V call is TRBV2, the J call TRBJ2-4; D unresolved. The V and J ends lost 5 bases and 3 bases respectively, with 14 bases between them. Germline loops: CDR1 SNHLY, CDR2 FYNNEI. The CDR3 is 15 residues long. The DNA for the CDR3 is TGTGCCAGCAGTCCCCTCCTAACGAACAAAAACATTCAGTACTTC. It encodes CASSPLLTNKNIQYF.

This chain connects TRBV30 to TRBJ2-1, with D possibly matching TRBD1 (5 bases). The V and J ends lost 4 bases and 10 bases respectively, with 20 bases between them. The CDR3 runs to 14 residues. CDR1 and CDR2 (germline): GTSNPN, SVGIG (reference sequence). The CDR3 is CAWIKARALKEQFF. DNA for the CDR3: TGTGCCTGGATAAAAGCCAGGGCCCTAAAAGAGCAGTTCTTC.

The rearrangement links TRBV3-1 (or the pseudogene TRBV3-2) to TRBJ2-2; 9 positions agree with TRBD2. Germline values: CDR1 LGHDT, CDR2 YNNKEL (reference sequence). Trimming took 0 bases from V and 0 from J; bases not matched to a gene: 8. The CDR3 loop spans 19 amino acids. The CDR3 DNA follows: TGTGCCAGCAGCCAAGATTTCCCACTAGCGGGCACGAACACCGGGGAGCTGTTTTTT. This gives the protein CASSQDFPLAGTNTGELFF.

The chain has TRBV5-8 and TRBJ2-7; 7 nucleotides match TRBD1. The CDR3 is 13 residues long. The germline gives CDR1 SGHTS, CDR2 YDEGEE. The junction had 6 bases not matched to a gene; V was cut back by 3 bases and J by 6 bases. DNA of the CDR3: TGTGCCAGCAGCTCCAGGGGGTTGCGCGAGCAGTACTTC. Residues: CASSSRGLREQYF.

The DNA for the CDR3 is TGTGCCAGCAGAAACAGGGGCTACTCCTACGAGCAGTACTTC. It codes for CASRNRGYSYEQYF. The chain couples TRBV6-5 to TRBJ2-7, with 7 nucleotides matching TRBD1. Germline CDR1 is MNHEY and CDR2 is SVGAGI. This CDR3 spans 14 amino acids. J gave up 0 bases and V 6 bases, and 5 bases lay outside the gene matches.

The chain employs TRBV27 and TRBJ2-5; TRBD1 agrees at 7 bases. Germline V gives CDR1 MNHEY, CDR2 SMNVEV (reference sequence). The V gene end was trimmed by 8 bases and the J gene end by 1 base; junction bases not matched to a gene: 7. There are 14 residues in the CDR3. In DNA form, the CDR3 reads TGTGCCAGCGGATCGACAGGGCGCCAAGAGACCCAGTACTTC. This codes for CASGSTGRQETQYF.

The genes are TRBV7-7 and TRBJ2-3, with TRBD2 matching over 10 bases. CDR1 SSHAT and CDR2 FNYEAQ come from the germline V gene (reference sequence). V trimming: 5 bases; J trimming: 1 base; junction bases outside the gene matches: 3. The CDR3 contains 15 residues. The CDR3 loop reads CASSTGTSGTDTQYF. The DNA for the CDR3 is TGTGCCAGCAGCACCGGGACTAGCGGCACAGATACGCAGTATTTT.

The chain has TRBV7-2 and TRBJ2-1; 11 positions match TRBD2. The germline CDR1 and CDR2 sequences are SGHTA and FQGNSA. CDR3 length: 15 amino acids. The V segment lost 5 bases and the J segment 7 bases; nucleotides outside the gene matches: 7. For the CDR3, the DNA is TGTGCCAGCAGCGCCTTAGCGGGAGGGTGGAATGAGCAGTTCTTC. It encodes CASSALAGGWNEQFF.

V usage is TRBV5-6 and J usage is TRBJ1-2; the match to TRBD1 covers 7 bases. CDR3 size: 15 residues. Germline CDR1 and CDR2: SGHDT and YYEEEE. After removal of 4 bases from V and 0 bases from J, the junction contained 6 bases not matched to a gene. The CDR3 here is CASSLRGIANYGYTF. The CDR3 DNA reads as TGTGCCAGCAGCCTCAGGGGGATAGCTAACTATGGCTACACCTTC.